The rows below give T cell receptor beta chains drawn from one sample of a study of blood T cells in healthy people across ages. Each CDR3 protein is one row after TCRdb ran MiXCR on the 5' RACE reads. The repertoire holds 750,000 to 850,000 distinct CDR3 sequences, with about 25% as singletons. The same data also went into a second study, on T cells of mothers and their children.

The sequenced material came from blood. Receptors were obtained from a boy aged 5-17 years in good health. The CDR3 runs from the conserved cysteine through the conserved F or W. D genes are given only for firm matches.

TRBJ2-2	.	TRBV24-1	CATSDSTLRQSVGELFF
TRBJ2-5	.	TRBV6-5	CASSYLRGTADGVQETQYF
TRBJ1-5	.	TRBV7-2	CASSFGVGGTLGNQPQHF
TRBJ2-4	.	TRBV3-1	CASSQWDTAKNIQYF
TRBJ2-2	TRBD2	TRBV11-2	CASSSWTSGGNTGELFF
TRBJ1-2	.	TRBV20-1	CSAGRVTVYGYTF
TRBJ2-5	TRBD2	TRBV2	CASSPRASGRVPQETQYF
TRBJ2-4	TRBD1	TRBV6-5	CASSYSGQIGDIQYF
TRBJ1-2	TRBD1	TRBV7-2	CASSPRQGSGHTF
TRBJ2-3	.	TRBV24-1	CAPSGTNTDTQYF
TRBJ1-4	TRBD1	TRBV10-3	CATGTGDWYTTNEKLFF
TRBJ2-2	.	TRBV7-9	CASSMSSNTGELFF
TRBJ1-6	.	TRBV5-1	CASSYSGQDSPLHF
TRBJ2-7	.	TRBV20-1	CSAREASFEQYF
TRBJ1-3	.	TRBV3-1	CASSQDYDNKFNTIYF
TRBJ2-5	.	TRBV18	CASSPQLGHRETQYF
TRBJ2-1	.	TRBV9	CASSANKGEQFF
TRBJ2-5	.	TRBV7-3	CASSSQGGPQETQYF
TRBJ2-5	.	TRBV29-1	CSVESGEVTQYF
TRBJ2-7	.	TRBV28	CASSLSRGVPLTDF
TRBJ2-5	.	TRBV20-1	CSARGPTGGETQYF
TRBJ2-5	TRBD2	TRBV20-1	CSAKDGRAGETQYF
TRBJ2-7	TRBD2	TRBV27	CASSLYWTSGGAYEQYF
TRBJ2-3	.	TRBV27	CASRWVGEASDTQYF
TRBJ2-3	.	TRBV4-1	CASSQGWAPPTYF